The rows below give T cell receptor beta chains drawn from one sample of a study of vaccination effects on CD4 cells after COVID-19. Sequencing used immunoSEQ multiplex PCR; TCRdb keeps in-frame clones, though not all of them. The sample shows 20,000 or so clones, more than 70% of them seen only once. These TCRs' antigens remain unknown. The source material was CD4+ T cells from PBMCs cultured with HCoV-229E spike peptides, sampled after COVID-19 vaccination. Receptors originate from a human donor who received a COVID-19 vaccine. Both conserved end residues are part of each CDR3. A D gene is named only where the DNA matches it firmly.

D	V	J	CDR3
TRBD2	TRBV6-5	TRBJ2-1	CASRVSGGAQAFF
NA	TRBV6-1	TRBJ1-5	CASSEERNLQPQHF
NA	TRBV5-8	TRBJ1-5	CASSFGNQPQHF
NA	TRBV11-2	TRBJ2-7	CASSRTYEQYF
NA	TRBV27	TRBJ1-2	CASSFSPRTDYGYTF
NA	TRBV7-9	TRBJ1-4	CASGQRRSEIEKLFF
NA	TRBV6-4	TRBJ2-2	CASSGQGTGELFF
TRBD2	TRBV14	TRBJ2-7	CASSPRLASEQYF
NA	TRBV30	TRBJ2-2	CAWRLGGQGLAGELFF
TRBD2	TRBV4-2	TRBJ2-5	CASSLGLGQETQYF
TRBD2	TRBV19	TRBJ2-7	CASSSPGLALYEQYF
NA	TRBV3-1/TRBV3-2	TRBJ2-2	CASSQVFLSWATSTGELFF
TRBD2	TRBV5-5	TRBJ2-1	CASIGTSHSRANEQFF
NA	TRBV27	TRBJ2-7	CASSLRGFSYEQYF
NA	TRBV6-6	TRBJ1-3	CASSDRLTGNTIYF
NA	TRBV3-1/TRBV3-2	TRBJ2-3	CASSQDGLSTDTQYF
NA	TRBV5-1	TRBJ2-3	CASSASLYSTDTQYF
NA	TRBV7-7	TRBJ2-2	CASSPGWAGTGELFF
NA	TRBV9	TRBJ1-6	CASSVGVEGNSPLHF